This T cell receptor (beta chain) was captured by sequencing in a study of T cell changes during pregnancy in multiple sclerosis (dated by TCRdb to about 2019). About the study as a whole: The study looked at changes in the T cell repertoire across pregnancy in women with multiple sclerosis.

Including the terminal cysteine and phenylalanine, the CDR3 comprises 15 residues. Only the CDR3 DNA is retained, 45 bases long and in frame from the first base. From a lookup of the germline V gene, CDR1 and CDR2 are SGHRS and YFSETQ. From V the trimming removes 0 bases and from J it removes 7 bases, while the gene matches leave 7 bases of the junction unaccounted for. A word on this clone: The antigen it binds to is not known. No much larger clone exists at a distance of one base, and base qualities are not known.

The receptor library was made with the immunoSEQ multiplex PCR assay. TCRdb obtained this table from immuneACCESS and retained in-frame rearrangements with V and J assigned. These tables miss some clones; where compared with another copy, unresolved V genes account for less than half of the shortfall, and the remainder is unexplained. Across this sample there are about 70,000 clones, with about 92% seen only once. The ten top clones hold around 2.2% of the sample. This specimen was peripheral blood, taken in the second trimester of pregnancy. The rearranged segments are TRBV5-1 and TRBJ1-2; 9 central nucleotides agree with TRBD1. The TCR was taken from a female donor in good health, enrolled as a control in a pregnancy study. The DNA sequence reads TGCGCCAGCAGCTTGGCATGGGGACAGGGAAGTGGCTACACCTTC. It is translated as CASSLAWGQGSGYTF. Where the CDR3 stops, the reference TRBV5-1 and TRBJ1-2 genes take over; the full variable domain is KAGVTQTPRYLIKTRGQQVTLSCSPISGHRSVSWYQQTPGQGLQFLFEYFSETQRNKGNFPGRFSGRQFSNSRSEMNVSTLELGDSALYLCASSLAWGQGSGYTFGSGTRLTVV.